The present TCR beta chain was sequenced within a study of tumor-infiltrating lymphocytes in primary liver carcinoma. Whole-study context: Roughly 3.65 to 7.5 million productive TCRbeta reads came from each sample, comparable across tissue types. Study-level results: Relative to tumor region pairs, the tumor-adjacent and tumor-blood pairs showed overlap that was lower.

For this clonotype: No antigen is known for it.

Blood RNA came from unsorted whole blood; germline DNA was also extracted. Patients showed chronic HBV infection and an absence of prior treatment. Preoperatively, peripheral blood was drawn, 4 to 4.5 milliliters in total. Germline trimming cut 5 bases from V and 5 bases from J; bases unmatched to any gene: 4. CDR1 MDHEN and CDR2 SYDVKM come from the germline V gene. The CDR3 is made up of 14 amino acids. Total RNA amounting to roughly 480 ng was the source from which TCR beta cDNA was made with a constant-region primer. Libraries of TCR beta came from three nested multiplex PCR rounds with slightly modified ARM-PCR. Forward primers for TRBV1-TRBV30 and a C-beta reverse primer served the first two PCR rounds, at about 10 cycles each. MiXCR, run by TCRdb on the multiplex PCR reads, gives a single entry per CDR3 protein. The sample yields 310,000 or so distinct CDR3 sequences, 50% to 75% seen once.

This chain connects TRBV28 to TRBJ2-5; 11 bases are a match to TRBD2. The sequenced material came from peripheral blood. The receptor comes from a woman aged 25 to 39 with primary liver carcinoma and hepatitis B virus infection. CDR3 nucleotides: TGTGCCAGCAGTCGACTAGCGGGAAGGGAGACCCAGTACTTC. Protein: CASSRLAGRETQYF.